These 27 T cell receptor beta chains originate from one sample sequenced in a study of blood T cell repertoires in COVID-19. Sequenced by immunoSEQ multiplex PCR; TCRdb stores in-frame clones only, minus some. The sample contains under 95,000 clones, over 75% of which appear only once. What was sequenced was peripheral blood. These receptors were taken from an elderly woman with COVID-19, enrolled during active disease.

In DNA, the CDR3 is TGTGCCAGCAGTTACGTTCCTAGCGGGGGGGCTGAGCAGTTCTTC. Its protein product is CASSYVPSGGAEQFF. The V call is TRBV6-5, the J call TRBJ2-1, with TRBD2 matching 12 bases. The CDR3 length is 15 residues. Germline lookup yields CDR1 MNHEY and CDR2 SVGAGI. V gave up 2 bases and J gave up 9 bases; unmatched junction bases: 5.

J is TRBJ2-3 and V is TRBV7-3; TRBD2 is a possible D gene (5 bases). V was clipped by 5 bases and J by 3 bases, with 15 bases between them. Germline values: CDR1 SGHTA, CDR2 FQGTGA. The CDR3 is made up of 15 amino acids. CDR3 DNA sequence: TGTGCCAGCAGCCTAGTGGCCGGGGAGACAGATACGCAGTATTTT. This translates into CASSLVAGETDTQYF.

This clone has more than one count but fewer than ten. The chain employs TRBV7-9 and TRBJ1-5; 7 nucleotides align to TRBD1. Germline lookup yields CDR1 SEHNR and CDR2 FQNEAQ (reference sequence). CDR3 size: 13 residues. Losses at the gene ends were 7 bases for V and 5 bases for J; bases not matched to a gene: 5. The CDR3 DNA reads as TGTGCCAGCACCTCAGGGGGTGATCAGCCCCAGCATTTT. It translates to CASTSGGDQPQHF.

The rearrangement uses TRBV10-3 and TRBJ1-5; D is uncertain. Deletions cut 10 bases from V and 7 bases from J, with 14 bases between. The CDR3 contains 12 residues. Germline V gene data show CDR1 as ENHRY and CDR2 as SYGVKD. The chain's CDR3 is CATSLLAQPQHF. In DNA, the CDR3 is TGTGCCACGAGCCTTCTAGCCCAGCCCCAGCATTTT.

This chain links TRBV12-2 with TRBJ2-7; the D call in the table, TRBD2, was not verified against the DNA. TRBV12-2 represents a pseudogene. The CDR3 contains 16 residues. The DNA of the CDR3 is TGTGCAAGTCGCTTAGATTGCACTCCATTCGCCTACGAGCAGTACTTC. Amino acids: CASRLDCTPFAYEQYF.

J is TRBJ2-7 and V is TRBV4-3; 13 nucleotides match TRBD2. Germline V gene sequence: CDR1 LGHNA, CDR2 YSLEER. V lost 2 bases and J lost 0; bases outside the gene matches: 7. The CDR3 spans 18 residues. The CDR3 nucleotides are TGCGCCAGCAGCCAACGGACTAGCGGGGGACTCCTCTCCTACGAGCAGTACTTC. It specifies CASSQRTSGGLLSYEQYF.

The CDR3 coding sequence is TGTGCCAGCAGTAGTCGGACAGGTGACACCTTC. Protein: CASSSRTGDTF. The V gene is TRBV6-5, the J gene TRBJ1-2; 7 bases match TRBD1. This CDR3 spans 11 amino acids. Unmatched junction bases numbered 6, after V lost 5 bases and J lost 12 bases. Germline-derived CDR1 and CDR2 are MNHEY and SVGAGI.

The chain is built from TRBV10-3 and TRBJ2-2; TRBD1 aligns across 8 bases. This CDR3 has 13 amino acids. Germline values: CDR1 ENHRY, CDR2 SYGVKD. Trimming cost V 3 bases and J 9 bases; bases outside gene matches: 3. CDR3 in amino acids: CAISENRGWELFF. In nucleotides, the CDR3 is TGTGCCATCAGTGAAAACAGGGGGTGGGAGCTGTTTTTT.

The CDR3 DNA reads as TGTGCCAGCACCTACGCCAGCGCCTCCTACGAGCAGTACTTC. Protein product: CASTYASASYEQYF. The rearrangement uses TRBV12-1 and TRBJ2-7; the table calls TRBD2, which could not be checked here. TRBV12-1 is an annotated pseudogene. This CDR3 region has 14 residues.

This rearrangement joins TRBV7-6 to TRBJ2-2, with 13 bases fitting TRBD2. The CDR3 has 19 amino acids. V dropped 3 bases and J dropped 3; count of bases not matched to a gene: 10. CDR1 is SGHVS and CDR2 is FNYEAQ in the germline V gene. The CDR3 loop reads CASSFTRTSGRYHTGELFF. The CDR3 DNA follows: TGTGCCAGCAGCTTCACCAGGACTAGCGGGAGATACCACACCGGGGAGCTGTTTTTT. Looking up the rest from reference TRBV7-6 and TRBJ2-2 gives the full variable domain: GAGVSQSPRYKVTKRGQDVALRCDPISGHVSLYWYRQALGQGPEFLTYFNYEAQQDKSGLPNDRFSAERPEGSISTLTIQRTEQRDSAMYRCASSFTRTSGRYHTGELFFGEGSRLTVL.

J is TRBJ1-1 and V is TRBV7-3; TRBD1 aligns across 9 bases. Per germline, CDR1 SGHTA and CDR2 FQGTGA. The CDR3 covers 15 residues. The trim removed 4 bases at V and 0 bases at J, leaving 3 bases unmatched. CDR3 amino acids: CASSSTGGLNTEAFF. The CDR3 coding sequence is TGTGCCAGCAGCTCGACAGGGGGATTGAACACTGAAGCTTTCTTT.

This chain uses TRBV2 with TRBJ2-7; TRBD1 matches 10 bases. The CDR3 has 12 residues. The ends lost 9 bases at V and 5 bases at J; junction bases unmatched: 4. CDR1 is SNHLY, CDR2 FYNNEI, per germline. CDR3 coding DNA: TGTGCCAGTAGACAGGGGGCTGACGAGCAGTACTTC. Its translation: CASRQGADEQYF.

V and J are TRBV27 and TRBJ2-2; D is uncertain. V lost 4 bases, J lost 1 base, and 10 bases lay in between. The CDR3 covers 15 residues. Germline V CDR1 and CDR2: MNHEY, SMNVEV (reference sequence). CDR3 loop: CASSYSPLNTGELFF. Here the CDR3 DNA reads TGTGCCAGCAGTTACAGTCCACTGAACACCGGGGAGCTGTTTTTT.

The chain is built from TRBV6-6 and TRBJ2-7; the D is unclear. The CDR3 totals 12 residues. Germline-derived CDR1 and CDR2 are MNHNY and SVGAGI (reference sequence). Trimming took 5 bases from V and 1 from J, leaving 6 bases between them. The DNA of the CDR3 is TGTGCCAGCAGTACCACTTCCTACGAGCAGTACTTC. Amino acid sequence: CASSTTSYEQYF.

The table lists this clone with a count of one. The chain combines TRBV18 with TRBJ1-2; TRBD1 agrees at 8 bases. Germline V lookup: CDR1 KGHSH, CDR2 LQKENI. The CDR3 loop spans 18 amino acids. Trimming cost V 1 base and J 4 bases; bases outside gene matches: 14. The CDR3 bases are TGTGCCAGCTCACCACTCCGCGCAGGGGGCGTCGCTGTCTATGGCTACACCTTC. Its translation: CASSPLRAGGVAVYGYTF.

V usage is TRBV18 and J usage is TRBJ2-3; maybe TRBD2 (6 bases). Germline-derived CDR1 and CDR2 are KGHSH and LQKENI. The CDR3 spans 15 residues. The V end lost 1 base, the J end lost 3 bases, and 11 bases lay between the germline ends. The CDR3 DNA reads as TGTGCCAGCTCACCACAGGGCGGGGTAACAGATACGCAGTATTTT. This sequence encodes CASSPQGGVTDTQYF.

The chain employs TRBV7-8 and TRBJ2-1; D might be TRBD2 (6 bases). The V end lost 11 bases, the J end lost 7 bases, and 12 bases lay between the germline ends. The CDR3 runs 11 residues. Germline-derived CDR1 and CDR2 are SGHVS and FQNEAQ. In DNA, the CDR3 is TGTGCCCCGCCCCGGGGGAATGAGCAGTTCTTC. Its translation: CAPPRGNEQFF.

This chain joins TRBV6-5 and TRBJ2-7; 9 bases are a match to TRBD2. The germline CDR1 and CDR2 sequences are MNHEY and SVGAGI. Germline trimming cut 5 bases from V and 4 bases from J; bases unmatched to any gene: 6. This CDR3 spans 14 amino acids. The CDR3 reads CASSPGLAPYEQYF. CDR3 DNA sequence: TGTGCCAGCAGTCCCGGACTAGCGCCTTACGAGCAGTACTTC.

The chain combines TRBV5-4 with TRBJ2-3; D unresolved. Trimming left V 4 bases short and J 4 bases short, with 10 bases between. The CDR3 is 13 residues long. The germline V gene encodes CDR1 SGHNT and CDR2 YYREEE (reference sequence). CDR3 DNA: TGTGCCAGCAGCCCGAGAGGTCCAGATACGCAGTATTTT. Translating it yields CASSPRGPDTQYF.

This clone showed up just once. Other DNA sequences in this sample translate to the same CDR3. This chain links TRBV6-5 with TRBJ2-7; D remains ambiguous. The CDR3 contains 13 residues. Trimming shortened V by 2 bases and J by 0 bases, and 5 bases separated the two germline ends. Germline V gives CDR1 MNHEY, CDR2 SVGAGI. The DNA for the CDR3 is TGTGCCAGCAGTTACCGGAGCTCCTACGAGCAGTACTTC. Protein sequence: CASSYRSSYEQYF.

The rearrangement links TRBV10-3 to TRBJ2-7, with TRBD2 matching 7 bases. Germline V gene lookup returns CDR1 ENHRY and CDR2 SYGVKD. V lost 5 bases to trimming and J lost 6 bases; unmatched junction nucleotides: 1. The CDR3 runs to 11 residues. This CDR3 reads CAISSGGEQYF. The CDR3 DNA sequence: TGTGCCATCAGTTCGGGGGGCGAGCAGTACTTC.

This sequence joins TRBV9 and TRBJ2-7; TRBD1 might be the D (5 bases). Germline CDR1 and CDR2: SGDLS and YYNGEE. V lost 0 bases, J lost 4 bases, and 14 bases lay in between. This CDR3 contains 15 residues. The DNA of the CDR3 is TGTGCCAGCAGCGTAGATGGCAGGGTAGAGTACGAGCAGTACTTC. It codes for CASSVDGRVEYEQYF.

The chain carries TRBV28 and TRBJ2-7, with 9 bases lining up with TRBD2. The CDR3 is made up of 15 amino acids. CDR1 and CDR2 (germline): MDHEN, SYDVKM. Losses at the gene ends were 5 bases for V and 4 bases for J; bases not matched to a gene: 9. CDR3 sequence reads: CASSPLAGYIYEQYF. CDR3 DNA: TGTGCCAGCAGTCCCCTAGCGGGATATATTTACGAGCAGTACTTC.

The chain is built from TRBV10-3 and TRBJ2-5; 15 nucleotides line up with TRBD2. J was trimmed by 0 bases and V by 7 bases; bases with no gene match: 3. Germline V gene sequence: CDR1 ENHRY, CDR2 SYGVKD. The CDR3 covers 16 residues. CDR3 residues: CAIKGTSGGYQETQYF. The CDR3, as DNA: TGTGCCATCAAAGGGACTAGCGGGGGGTACCAAGAGACCCAGTACTTC.

CDR3 nucleotides: TGTGCCAGCAGTCTGACTAGCGTGGCAGATACGCAGTATTTT. This codes for CASSLTSVADTQYF. The J gene is TRBJ2-3, the V gene TRBV2, with 8 bases matching TRBD2. Trimming took 5 bases from V and 4 from J; bases not matched to a gene: 5. The CDR3 runs to 14 residues. Looked up from germline, CDR1 is SNHLY and CDR2 is FYNNEI.

The chain recombines TRBV6-6 with TRBJ2-1, with TRBD2 identical over 12 bases. Per the germline V gene, CDR1 is MNHNY and CDR2 is SVGAGI (reference sequence). The CDR3 consists of 17 residues. J was trimmed by 0 bases and V by 5 bases; bases with no gene match: 5. As DNA, the CDR3 is TGTGCCAGCAGTCCAAGACTAGCGGGGGTCTCCTACAATGAGCAGTTCTTC. Translation gives CASSPRLAGVSYNEQFF.

This clone was recorded only once. DNA for the CDR3: TGTGCCAGCAGCCCCTGGGGCAGGGGGTTAAACACTGAAGCTTTCTTT. Amino acids: CASSPWGRGLNTEAFF. The rearrangement links TRBV3-1 (or the pseudogene TRBV3-2) to TRBJ1-1; 7 bases agree with TRBD1. Germline V CDR1 and CDR2: LGHDT, YNNKEL (reference sequence). With 4 bases clipped from V and 2 bases from J, the junction kept 10 bases outside the gene matches. This CDR3 is built from 16 residues.